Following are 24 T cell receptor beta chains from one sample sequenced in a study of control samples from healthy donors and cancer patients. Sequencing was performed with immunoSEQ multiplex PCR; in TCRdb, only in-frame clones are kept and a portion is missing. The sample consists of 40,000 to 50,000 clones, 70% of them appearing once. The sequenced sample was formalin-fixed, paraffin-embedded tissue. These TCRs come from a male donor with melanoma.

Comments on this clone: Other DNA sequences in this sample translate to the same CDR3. The CDR3 DNA is TGTGCCAGCAGCTTAAGTTTAGGAGAGACCCAGTACTTC. Translation gives CASSLSLGETQYF. The V gene is TRBV7-3, the J gene TRBJ2-5; D gene uncertain. Germline CDR1 SGHTA, CDR2 FQGTGA. V was pared by 1 base and J by 4 bases, with 7 bases between. There are 13 residues in the CDR3.

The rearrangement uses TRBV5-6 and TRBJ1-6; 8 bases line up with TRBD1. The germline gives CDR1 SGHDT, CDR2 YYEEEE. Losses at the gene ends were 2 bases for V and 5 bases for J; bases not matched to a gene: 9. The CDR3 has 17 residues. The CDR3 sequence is CASSLSAGQGHNSPLHF. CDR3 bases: TGTGCCAGCAGCTTAAGCGCCGGACAGGGTCATAATTCACCCCTCCACTTT.

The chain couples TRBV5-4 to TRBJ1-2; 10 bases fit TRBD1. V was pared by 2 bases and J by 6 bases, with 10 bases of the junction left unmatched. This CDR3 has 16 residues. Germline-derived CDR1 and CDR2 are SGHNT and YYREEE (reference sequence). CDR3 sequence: CASSFRLLTGGDGYTF. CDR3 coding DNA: TGTGCCAGCAGCTTCCGGCTTCTGACAGGGGGCGATGGCTACACCTTC.

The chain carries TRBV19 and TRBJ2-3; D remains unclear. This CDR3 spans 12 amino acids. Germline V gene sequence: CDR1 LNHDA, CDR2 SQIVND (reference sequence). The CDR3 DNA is TGTGCAAGAAAGTGGGGCACAGATACGCAGTATTTT. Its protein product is CARKWGTDTQYF.

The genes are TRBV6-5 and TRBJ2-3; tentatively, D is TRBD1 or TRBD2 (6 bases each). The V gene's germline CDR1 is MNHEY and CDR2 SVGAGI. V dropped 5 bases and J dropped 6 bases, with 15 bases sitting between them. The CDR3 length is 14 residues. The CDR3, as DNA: TGTGCCAGCAGTCTTAGGGGGGTAGGGGATACGCAGTATTTT. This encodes CASSLRGVGDTQYF.

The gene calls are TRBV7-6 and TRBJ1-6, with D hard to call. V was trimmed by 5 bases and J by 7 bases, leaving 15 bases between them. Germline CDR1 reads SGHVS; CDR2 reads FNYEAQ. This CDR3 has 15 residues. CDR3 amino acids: CASSPRTAGNSPLHF. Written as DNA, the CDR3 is TGTGCCAGCAGCCCAAGGACCGCTGGAAATTCACCCCTCCACTTT.

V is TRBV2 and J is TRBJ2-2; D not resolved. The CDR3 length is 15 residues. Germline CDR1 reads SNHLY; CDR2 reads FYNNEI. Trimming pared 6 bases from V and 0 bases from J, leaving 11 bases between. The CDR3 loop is CASRRGVPNTGELFF. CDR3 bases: TGTGCCAGCAGGCGCGGAGTTCCGAACACCGGGGAGCTGTTTTTT.

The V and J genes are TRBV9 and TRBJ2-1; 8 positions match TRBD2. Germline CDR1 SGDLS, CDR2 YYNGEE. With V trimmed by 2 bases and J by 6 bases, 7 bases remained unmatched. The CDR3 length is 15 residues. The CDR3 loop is CASSVTGGPGNEQFF. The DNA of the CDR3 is TGTGCCAGCAGCGTTACGGGAGGGCCCGGCAATGAGCAGTTCTTC.

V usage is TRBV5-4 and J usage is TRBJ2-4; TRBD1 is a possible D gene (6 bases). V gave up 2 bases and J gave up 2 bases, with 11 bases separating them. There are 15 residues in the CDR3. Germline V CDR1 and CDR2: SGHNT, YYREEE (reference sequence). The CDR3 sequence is CASSLGGQTKNIQYF. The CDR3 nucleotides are TGTGCCAGCAGCTTAGGAGGACAGACCAAAAACATTCAGTACTTC.

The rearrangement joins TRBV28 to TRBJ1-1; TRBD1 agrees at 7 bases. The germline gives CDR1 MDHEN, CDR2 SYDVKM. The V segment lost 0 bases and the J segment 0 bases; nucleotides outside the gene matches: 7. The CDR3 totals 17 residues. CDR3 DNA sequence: TGTGCCAGCAGTTTATGGACAGGGCTGCTGGTGAACACTGAAGCTTTCTTT. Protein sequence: CASSLWTGLLVNTEAFF.

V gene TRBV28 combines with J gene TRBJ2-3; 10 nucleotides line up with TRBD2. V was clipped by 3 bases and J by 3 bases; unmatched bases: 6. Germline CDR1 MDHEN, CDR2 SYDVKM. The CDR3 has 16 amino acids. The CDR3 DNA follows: TGTGCCAGCAGTTTCTCTAGCGGGAGTAGAACAGATACGCAGTATTTT. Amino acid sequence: CASSFSSGSRTDTQYF.

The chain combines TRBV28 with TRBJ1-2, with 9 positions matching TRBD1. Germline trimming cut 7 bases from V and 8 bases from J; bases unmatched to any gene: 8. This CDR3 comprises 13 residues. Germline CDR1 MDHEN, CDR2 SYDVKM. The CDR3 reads CASTPGQGRGYTF. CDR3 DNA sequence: TGTGCCAGCACCCCCGGACAGGGGAGGGGCTACACCTTC.

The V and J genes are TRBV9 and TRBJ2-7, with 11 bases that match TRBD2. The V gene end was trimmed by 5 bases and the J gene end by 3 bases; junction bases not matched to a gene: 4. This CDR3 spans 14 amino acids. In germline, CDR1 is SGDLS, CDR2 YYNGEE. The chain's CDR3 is CASSITSGGYEQYF. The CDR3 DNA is TGTGCCAGCAGTATTACTAGCGGGGGCTACGAGCAGTACTTC.

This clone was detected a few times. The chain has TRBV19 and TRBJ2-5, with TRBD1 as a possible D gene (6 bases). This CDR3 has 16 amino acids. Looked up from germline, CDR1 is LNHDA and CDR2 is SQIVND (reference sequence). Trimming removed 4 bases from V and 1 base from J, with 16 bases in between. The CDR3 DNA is TGTGCCAGTAGTAGAGCTCGGACAGTACTCCAAGAGACCCAGTACTTC. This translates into CASSRARTVLQETQYF. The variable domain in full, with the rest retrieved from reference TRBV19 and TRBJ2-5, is DGGITQSPKYLFRKEGQNVTLSCEQNLNHDAMYWYRQDPGQGLRLIYYSQIVNDFQKGDIAEGYSVSREKKESFPLTVTSAQKNPTAFYLCASSRARTVLQETQYFGPGTRLLVL.

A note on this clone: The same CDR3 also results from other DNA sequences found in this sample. The CDR3 region has the DNA TGTGCCAGCTCACGGCCGGGGTACAATGAGCAGTTCTTC. Protein product: CASSRPGYNEQFF. The gene calls are TRBV18 and TRBJ2-1; the D gene is possibly TRBD2 (5 bases). Trimming removed 4 bases at V and 4 bases at J, with 8 bases between. CDR1 and CDR2 from the germline V gene are KGHSH and LQKENI. This CDR3 region has 13 residues.

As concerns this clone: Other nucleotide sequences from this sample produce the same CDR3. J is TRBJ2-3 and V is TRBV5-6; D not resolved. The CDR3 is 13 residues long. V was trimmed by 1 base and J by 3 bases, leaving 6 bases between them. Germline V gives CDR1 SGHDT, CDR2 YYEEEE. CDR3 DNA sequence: TGTGCCAGCAGCTTGAAAGGTACAGATACGCAGTATTTT. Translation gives CASSLKGTDTQYF.

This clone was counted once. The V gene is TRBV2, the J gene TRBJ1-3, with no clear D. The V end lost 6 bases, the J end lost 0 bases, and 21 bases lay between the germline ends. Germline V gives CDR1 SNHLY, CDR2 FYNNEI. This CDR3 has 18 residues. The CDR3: CASSLSGSRQSSGNTIYF. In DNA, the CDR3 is TGTGCCAGCAGCCTCTCCGGGAGTCGGCAGTCCTCTGGAAACACCATATATTTT.

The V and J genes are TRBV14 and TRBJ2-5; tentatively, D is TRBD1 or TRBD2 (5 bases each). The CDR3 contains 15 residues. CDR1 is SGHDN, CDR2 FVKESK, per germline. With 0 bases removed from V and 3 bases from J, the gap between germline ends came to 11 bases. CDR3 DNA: TGTGCCAGCAGCCAAGAATGGGGGAGAGAAGAGACCCAGTACTTC. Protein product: CASSQEWGREETQYF.

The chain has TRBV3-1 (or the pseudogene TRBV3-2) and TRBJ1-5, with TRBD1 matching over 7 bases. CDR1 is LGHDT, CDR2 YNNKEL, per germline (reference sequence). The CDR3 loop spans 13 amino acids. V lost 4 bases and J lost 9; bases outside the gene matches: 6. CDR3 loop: CASSRDSGRPQHF. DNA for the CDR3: TGTGCCAGCAGCCGGGACAGCGGTCGGCCCCAGCATTTT.

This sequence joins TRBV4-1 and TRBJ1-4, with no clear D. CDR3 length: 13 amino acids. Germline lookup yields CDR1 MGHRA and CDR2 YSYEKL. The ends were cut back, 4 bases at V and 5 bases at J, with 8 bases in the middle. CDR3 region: CASSPEKNEKLFF. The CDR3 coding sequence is TGCGCCAGCAGCCCGGAGAAGAATGAAAAACTGTTTTTT.

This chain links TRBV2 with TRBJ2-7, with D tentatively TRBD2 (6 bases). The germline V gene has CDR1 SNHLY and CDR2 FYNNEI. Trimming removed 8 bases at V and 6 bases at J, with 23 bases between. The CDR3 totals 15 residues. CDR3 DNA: TGTGCCAGCGGGGGGTTCCAGGGTTTATCATCCGAGCAGTACTTC. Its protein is CASGGFQGLSSEQYF.

CDR3: CASNQQGGNTEAFF. The CDR3 DNA is TGTGCCAGCAACCAACAGGGGGGGAACACTGAAGCTTTCTTT. The chain joins TRBV6-5 to TRBJ1-1; 8 bases fit TRBD1. The CDR3 length is 14 residues. Germline loops: CDR1 MNHEY, CDR2 SVGAGI. The V segment lost 7 bases and the J segment 1 base; nucleotides outside the gene matches: 5.

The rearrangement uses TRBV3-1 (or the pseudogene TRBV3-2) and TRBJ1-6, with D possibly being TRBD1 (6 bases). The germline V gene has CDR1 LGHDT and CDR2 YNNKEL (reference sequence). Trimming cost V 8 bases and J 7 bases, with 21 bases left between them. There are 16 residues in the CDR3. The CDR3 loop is CASRPSVGAPNSPLHF. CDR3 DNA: TGTGCCAGCCGACCGTCGGTGGGGGCGCCCAATTCACCCCTCCACTTT.

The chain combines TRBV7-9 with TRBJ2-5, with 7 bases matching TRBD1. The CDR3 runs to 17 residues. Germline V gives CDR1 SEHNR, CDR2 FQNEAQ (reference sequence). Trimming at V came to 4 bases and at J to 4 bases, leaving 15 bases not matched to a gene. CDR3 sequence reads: CASSSSLQGFGGETQYF. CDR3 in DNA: TGTGCCAGCAGCTCCTCTTTACAGGGGTTTGGCGGAGAGACCCAGTACTTC.